This TCR beta chain was recorded in a study of beta chain features in type 1 diabetes. Study context: The study found patients and healthy donors alike in age, gender and cell yields. Broader study findings: Among all four CD4+ subsets, Type 1 diabetes patients had TCRB CDR3s that were moderately but significantly shorter. Any HLA-type effect on TCRB rearrangement remained unresolved here. TCRB repertoires of naive, central memory and Treg cells appeared more similar among patients than among healthy donors.

This clone was recorded a few times. Its specificity is unknown. The authors reverse transcribed all of the isolated RNA, so sequencing captured expressed TCRB transcripts. TCRdb's table, derived via immunoSEQ multiplex PCR, lists solely in-frame clones and lacks some. The table shows 300,000 to 450,000 clones, with around 12% occurring only once. CDR1 is LGHNA and CDR2 is YSLEER in the germline V gene. The CDR3 runs 15 residues. The V segment lost 1 base and the J segment 6 bases; nucleotides outside the gene matches: 7. The sequenced sample was naive CD4+ T cells from blood. The clonotype comes from a woman in her late teens or twenties with type 1 diabetes. The V gene is TRBV4-3, the J gene TRBJ2-7; 9 bases fit TRBD2. CDR3: CASSQGGGGAGEQYF. The CDR3 DNA reads as TGCGCCAGCAGCCAAGGGGGCGGGGGGGCCGGCGAGCAGTACTTC.